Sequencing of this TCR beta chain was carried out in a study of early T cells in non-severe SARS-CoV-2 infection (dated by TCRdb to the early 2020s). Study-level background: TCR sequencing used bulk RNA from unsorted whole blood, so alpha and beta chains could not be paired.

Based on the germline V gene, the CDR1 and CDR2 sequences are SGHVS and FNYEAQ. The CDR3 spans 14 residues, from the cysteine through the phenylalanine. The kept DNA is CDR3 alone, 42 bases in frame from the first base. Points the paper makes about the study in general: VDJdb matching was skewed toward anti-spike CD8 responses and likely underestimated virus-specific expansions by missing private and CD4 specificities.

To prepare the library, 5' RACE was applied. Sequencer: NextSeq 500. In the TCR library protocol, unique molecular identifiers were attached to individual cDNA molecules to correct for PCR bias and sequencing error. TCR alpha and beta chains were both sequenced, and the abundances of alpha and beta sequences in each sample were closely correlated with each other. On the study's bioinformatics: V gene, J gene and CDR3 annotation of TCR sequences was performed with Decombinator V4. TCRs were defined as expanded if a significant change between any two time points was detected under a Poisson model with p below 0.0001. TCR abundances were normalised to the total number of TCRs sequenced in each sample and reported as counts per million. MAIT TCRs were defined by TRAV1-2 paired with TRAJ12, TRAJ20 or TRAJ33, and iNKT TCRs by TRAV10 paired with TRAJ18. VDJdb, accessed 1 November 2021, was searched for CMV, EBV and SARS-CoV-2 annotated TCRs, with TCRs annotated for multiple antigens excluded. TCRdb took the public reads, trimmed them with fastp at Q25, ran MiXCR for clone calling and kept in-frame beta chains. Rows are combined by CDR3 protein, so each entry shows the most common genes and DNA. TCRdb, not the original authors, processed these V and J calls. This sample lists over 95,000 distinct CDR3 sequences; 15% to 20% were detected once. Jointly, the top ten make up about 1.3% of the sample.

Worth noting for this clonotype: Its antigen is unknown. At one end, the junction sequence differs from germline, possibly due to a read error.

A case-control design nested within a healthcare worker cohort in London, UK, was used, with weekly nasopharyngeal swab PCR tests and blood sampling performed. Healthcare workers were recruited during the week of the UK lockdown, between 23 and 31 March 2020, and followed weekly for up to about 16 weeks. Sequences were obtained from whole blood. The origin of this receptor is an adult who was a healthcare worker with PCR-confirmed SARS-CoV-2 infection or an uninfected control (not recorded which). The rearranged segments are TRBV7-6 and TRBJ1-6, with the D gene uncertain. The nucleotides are TGTGCCAACAGCTTATTGGGTGGCAATTCACCCCTCCACTTT. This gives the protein CANSLLGGNSPLHF.